This T cell receptor (beta chain) is from a study of T cells in localized non-small cell lung cancer. Study-wide points: A single tumor region was sequenced, leaving heterogeneity possible.

Libraries were prepared by immunoSEQ multiplex PCR; TCRdb keeps only in-frame clonotypes and omits some of them. The sample yields about 70,000 clones, roughly nine tenths seen once. With regard to this clone: Its antigen is unknown.

V dropped 2 bases and J dropped 6 bases, with 10 bases sitting between them. The CDR3 spans 12 residues. The germline V gene has CDR1 SQVTM and CDR2 ANQGSEA. This specimen consisted of peripheral blood, obtained before any cancer treatment. The sequence derives from a male donor aged 60 or older with stage III squamous cell lung carcinoma. This chain connects TRBV29-1 to TRBJ1-1; no reliable D call. CDR3 protein: CSVETGSAEAFF. The CDR3 DNA reads TGCAGCGTTGAAACGGGGAGCGCTGAAGCTTTCTTT.